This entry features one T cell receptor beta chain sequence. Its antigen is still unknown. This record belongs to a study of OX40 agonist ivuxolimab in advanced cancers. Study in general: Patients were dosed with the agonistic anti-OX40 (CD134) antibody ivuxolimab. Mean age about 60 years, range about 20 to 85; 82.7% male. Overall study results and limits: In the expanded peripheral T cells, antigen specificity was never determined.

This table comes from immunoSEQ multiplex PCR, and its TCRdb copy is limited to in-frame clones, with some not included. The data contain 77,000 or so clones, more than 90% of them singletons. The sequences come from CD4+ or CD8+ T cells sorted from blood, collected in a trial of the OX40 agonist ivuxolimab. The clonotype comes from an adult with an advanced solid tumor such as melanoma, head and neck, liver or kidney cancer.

This CDR3 reads CASSLGDRGYEQYF. The CDR3 DNA follows: TGTGCCAGCAGTTTAGGGGACAGGGGCTACGAGCAGTACTTC. The V call is TRBV27, the J call TRBJ2-7; 10 bases align to TRBD1. The CDR3 loop spans 14 amino acids. Germline V CDR1 and CDR2: MNHEY, SMNVEV (reference sequence). The ends lost 2 bases at V and 3 bases at J; junction bases unmatched: 1.